The source of this TCR beta chain is a study of blood T cells in healthy people across ages (dated by TCRdb to the mid-2010s). In the study overall: In model experiments, template switching captured about one uniquely barcoded TCR beta cDNA molecule for every two T cells. Donors of different ages were randomly distributed across sequencing lanes to avoid experimental bias. Donors were grouped into four age groups: young (average 16 years), middle-aged (39), aged (around 60) and long-lived (approximately 75). To track age-related changes in TCR beta repertoire diversity, the study relied on deep sequencing normalized with unique cDNA molecular identifiers. The study analyzed two additional independent replicas of 1 million unique cDNA reads from the same blood draw for two donors, one aged 18 to 29 and one aged 80 or older. General study outcomes and caveats: Observed TCR beta diversity per million T cells fell roughly linearly with age, and a significant reduction was already apparent by age about 43. A strong correlation was found between observed TCR beta diversity and the percentage of naive T cells measured by flow cytometry. Because donor CMV infection status was unknown, age-related changes in expanded clonotypes were potentially confounded. Compared with the aged group, more naive CD4+ T cells, fewer expanded clones and increased TCR diversity were shown by the long-lived group, suggesting age selection. Bulk unsorted PBMC profiling prevented conclusive comparison of naive and antigen-experienced compartments. Total diversity estimates from one million sequenced T cells were considered lower bounds and underestimates.

The library relied on 5' RACE. Sequencing used an Illumina HiSeq 2500. A second PCR of about 7 to 12 cycles was run with a J-beta primer mix and a sample-barcoded 5' primer. A template-switch 5' adaptor carrying 12 random nucleotides introduced a unique molecular identifier onto each TCR beta cDNA molecule. At least 3 million CDR3-containing paired-end reads were obtained from each sample. First-strand cDNA synthesis was performed from all RNA using the Mint cDNA synthesis kit, with priming by a TRBC-specific oligonucleotide. Following uracil-DNA glycosylase treatment, all cDNA underwent a first 18-cycle PCR with the universal primers M1SS and BC2_uni_R. The original pipeline was this. Each sample was normalized by randomly selecting 1 million high-quality reads, each carrying a distinct molecular identifier. Reads sharing molecular identifiers were discarded rather than binned into consensus sequences. MiTCR, with a Q25 quality threshold and the strictest error-elimination algorithm, was used for CDR3 identification, clonotype clustering and error correction. Lower-bound total TCR beta diversity was estimated with a nonparametric unseen species model using Euler transformation. TCRdb took the public reads, trimmed them with fastp at Q25, ran MiXCR for clone calling and kept in-frame beta chains. A single entry per CDR3 protein holds the most common genes and DNA from its merged rows. TCRdb, not the original authors, processed these V and J calls. Here the sample has roughly 1,500,000 distinct CDR3 sequences; 34% occur a single time. About 11% of the sample goes to the ten largest clones.

This clonotype turned up a few times. The antigen it recognizes is unknown. Within one base of it there is no much larger clone, and no base qualities were kept. At the junction V is shortened by 4 bases and J by 0 bases, with 15 bases in between. Counted from cysteine to phenylalanine, this CDR3 has 16 amino acids. Only the CDR3 region is kept as DNA, spanning 48 bases read in frame from base 1. Based on the germline V gene, the CDR1 and CDR2 sequences are MGHRA and YSYEKL. Donors were a few dozen systemically healthy Caucasian individuals from Russia aged 6 to 90 years. Ten milliliters of peripheral blood were drawn from each donor into EDTA-treated Vacutainer tubes. PBMCs were isolated by Ficoll-Paque density-gradient centrifugation, with at least 6.5 million obtained per sample. Trizol reagent was used to extract total RNA from the PBMCs, yielding at least 6 micrograms per sample. For every donor, an aliquot of PBMCs went through flow cytometry to measure the percentages of naive CD45RAhigh/CD27high T cells.

The V gene is TRBV4-1 and the J gene is TRBJ1-2; tentative D gene TRBD1, with 6 bases matching. The specimen sequenced was blood. This TCR derives from a woman between 25 and 40 years old in good health. At the DNA level, the sequence is TGCGCCAGCAGCCTCCACGCGGGACAAGCTAACTATGGCTACACCTTC. Translated, it reads CASSLHAGQANYGYTF.